This T cell receptor (beta chain) was identified in a study of regulatory T cells in long-lasting Graves disease. This clonotype was picked up many times. The time point denotes: newly diagnosed GD, antithyroid drugs for less than 3 months. The authors made the TCR library using RNA they extracted from PBMCs. The CDR3 spans 14 residues. V was pared by 3 bases and J by 7 bases, with 5 bases of the junction left unmatched. Germline-derived CDR1 and CDR2 are MNHEY and SMNVEV (reference sequence). Combining iRepertoire HTBI primers with Arm-PCR of CDR3 regions, the authors built TCR beta libraries. TCRdb re-analysed the multiplex PCR reads in MiXCR, keeping a single row per CDR3 protein. This table holds hundreds of thousands of distinct CDR3 sequences, less than 20% found once. The data were also submitted as part of a second study, on T cells in Graves' hyperthyroidism and ophthalmopathy.

The starting material was peripheral blood mononuclear cells (PBMCs), obtained at new diagnosis, from a patient treated with antithyroid drugs. The V gene is TRBV27, the J gene TRBJ2-1; 8 bases match TRBD2. The clonotype originates from a woman in her 30s with Graves disease. The CDR3 reads CASSLRLAHNEQFF. CDR3 in DNA: TGTGCCAGCAGTTTGAGACTAGCGCATAATGAGCAGTTCTTC.